The clone carrying this T cell receptor (beta chain) turned up a few times. This sample was taken from a study of blood T cell repertoires in COVID-19. The repertoire was sequenced with immunoSEQ multiplex PCR; TCRdb's copy has only in-frame clones and lacks some. The sample carries roughly 64,000 clones, 85% to 90% recorded once. V lost 5 bases, J lost 8 bases, and 15 bases lay in between. CDR1 and CDR2 (germline): SGHVS, FQNEAQ. The CDR3 is 13 residues long. Input material: peripheral blood. The chain links TRBV7-8 to TRBJ1-2; TRBD1 is a possible D gene (5 bases). This TCR was sampled from a man between 45 and 60 years old with active COVID-19. DNA for the CDR3: TGTGCCAGCAGCCGACCGGGGGTTAAGGGCTACACCTTC. Translating it yields CASSRPGVKGYTF.